Following are 14 T cell receptor beta chains from one sample sequenced in a study of monozygotic twins with inflammatory bowel disease (dated by TCRdb to about 2019). The library relied on 5' RACE. Sequenced on an Illumina HiSeq 2500. One entry per CDR3 protein sequence results from the TCRdb reprocessing of the reads, with DNA left out. The table held for this sample gives some 150,000 distinct CDR3 sequences. The ten largest clones represent around 2.4% of the sample. Material for sequencing was blood. These receptors all stem from a human donor with ulcerative colitis or Crohn's disease, or a healthy co-twin of an affected twin (not recorded which).

This chain joins TRBV5-1 and TRBJ2-3; the TCRdb call, TRBD2, lacks DNA for checking. Germline V gives CDR1 SGHRS, CDR2 YFSETQ. The CDR3 length is 16 residues. CDR3: CASSRGLAGFTDTQYF.

The chain links TRBV28 to TRBJ2-7; the TCRdb call, TRBD1, lacks DNA for checking. There are 15 residues in the CDR3. Germline CDR1 reads MDHEN; CDR2 reads SYDVKM. CDR3 in amino acids: CASTSQGQTAGEQYF.

This chain links TRBV5-1 with TRBJ2-5; checking the TCRdb D call of TRBD2 is not possible without DNA. This CDR3 contains 15 residues. Germline V lookup: CDR1 SGHRS, CDR2 YFSETQ. The CDR3 sequence is CASSVTSGSTETQYF.

The chain combines TRBV5-1 with TRBJ2-1; no DNA is available, so the TRBD1 call from TCRdb remains unchecked. Germline V CDR1 and CDR2: SGHRS, YFSETQ. CDR3 length: 15 residues. The CDR3 region is CASSLEPTGRNEQFF.

The V and J genes are TRBV7-6 and TRBJ1-1. This CDR3 contains 14 residues. CDR1 and CDR2 from the germline V gene are SGHVS and FNYEAQ. The CDR3 region is CASSFGRVNTEAFF.

V usage is TRBV3-1 and J usage is TRBJ2-2; with no DNA, the TCRdb D assignment of TRBD1 cannot be verified. The CDR3 runs to 17 residues. Germline CDR1 LGHDT, CDR2 YNNKEL (reference sequence). The CDR3 is CASSQMGQAANTGELFF.

The chain combines TRBV5-1 with TRBJ2-5; there is no DNA to check the TCRdb D call of TRBD1. Germline CDR1 reads SGHRS; CDR2 reads YFSETQ. The CDR3 runs 16 residues. This CDR3 reads CASSSRTGVAQETQYF.

The gene calls are TRBV5-5 and TRBJ2-7; TCRdb's D call, TRBD1, is unchecked because there is no DNA. CDR1 and CDR2 (germline): SGHKS, YYEKEE (reference sequence). The CDR3 is 12 residues long. The CDR3 sequence is CASSSPFYEQYF.

The chain joins TRBV5-6 to TRBJ2-3; no DNA is available, so the TRBD1 call from TCRdb remains unchecked. The CDR3 runs 16 residues. Germline assignment: CDR1 SGHDT and CDR2 YYEEEE. CDR3 sequence reads: CASSPTWDIGTDTQYF.

The chain is built from TRBV20-1 and TRBJ1-6; TCRdb designates TRBD1, a call that cannot be tested without DNA. The germline gives CDR1 DFQATT, CDR2 SNEGSKA (reference sequence). There are 14 residues in the CDR3. CDR3 region: CSATRDRWNSPLHF.

The gene calls are TRBV20-1 and TRBJ2-7. CDR1 is DFQATT, CDR2 SNEGSKA, per germline (reference sequence). The CDR3 covers 13 residues. The CDR3 spells CSARPGMPYEQYF.

The chain's CDR3 is CASTRGRLDTQYF. The chain uses TRBV7-2 and TRBJ2-3. The CDR3 runs to 13 residues. Germline CDR1 reads SGHTA; CDR2 reads FQGNSA.

The chain couples TRBV20-1 to TRBJ2-7; TCRdb lists TRBD2, though no DNA is available to test this call. The CDR3 has 13 residues. Germline lookup yields CDR1 DFQATT and CDR2 SNEGSKA (reference sequence). CDR3 region: CSARSGSSYDQYF.

The V gene is TRBV5-6, the J gene TRBJ1-3. Germline values: CDR1 SGHDT, CDR2 YYEEEE. The CDR3 runs 15 residues. The CDR3 reads CASSMDGRSGNTIYF.